This T cell receptor (beta chain) is drawn from a study of shared clonotypes between healthy human individuals. The wider study: Two women and a few men aged 18 to 49 served as donors. Whole-study results and caveats: Richness estimates generally favored naive over memory subsets.

Concerning this clone itself: Its antigen is as yet unknown.

Donors were healthy HIV-negative adults without recent acute infections or vaccinations. Each donor was a Caucasian adult residing in Nashville, Tennessee. The assay was immunoSEQ multiplex PCR, and TCRdb's table has in-frame clones only and misses some. The table lists over 2 million clones, about 90% of them singletons, with 0.3% to 0.4% in the top ten. This CDR3 spans 15 amino acids. In germline, CDR1 is KGHSH, CDR2 LQKENI. The J segment lost 9 bases and the V segment lost 2 bases, leaving 12 bases of the junction unmatched. The chain recombines TRBV18 with TRBJ2-5; 7 positions agree with TRBD1. The source is a young man in good health. Some clones in this sample may be carry-over from other donors' samples. The material sequenced was naive CD4+ T cells from PBMCs. Sample subset: CD45RA+ positively selected. CDR3 loop: CASSPSRQGGFAQYF. The CDR3 nucleotides read TGTGCCAGCTCACCATCAAGACAGGGTGGGTTTGCCCAGTACTTC.